This passage covers 20 T cell receptor beta chains from one sample sequenced in a study of blood T cell repertoires in COVID-19. The repertoire was sequenced with immunoSEQ multiplex PCR; TCRdb's copy has only in-frame clones and lacks some. The sample carries roughly 130,000 clones, 84% recorded once. Material: peripheral blood. These TCRs come from a woman aged 25-40 years who had recovered from COVID-19.

This clone was seen once. The gene calls are TRBV13 and TRBJ2-3, with 9 bases that match TRBD2. The V and J ends lost 6 bases and 0 bases, in that order; junction bases with no gene match: 10. CDR1 is PRHDT and CDR2 is FYEKMQ in the germline V gene (reference sequence). This CDR3 has 17 amino acids. The CDR3 is CASRPFGGGASTDTQYF. DNA of the CDR3: TGTGCCAGCAGGCCCTTTGGCGGGGGGGCCAGCACAGATACGCAGTATTTT.

The gene calls are TRBV11-3 and TRBJ2-1; TRBD2 matches at 10 bases. The germline V gene encodes CDR1 SGHNT and CDR2 YENEEA. The V and J ends lost 4 bases and 9 bases, in that order; junction bases with no gene match: 15. The CDR3 is 17 residues long. The CDR3 is CASSSPPTSGTSGEQFF. CDR3 DNA: TGTGCCAGCAGCTCCCCTCCTACTAGCGGGACCTCTGGTGAGCAGTTCTTC.

V is TRBV7-9 and J is TRBJ1-3; TRBD1 might be the D (5 bases). The CDR3 spans 12 residues. Trimming took 5 bases from V and 13 from J, leaving 15 bases between them. Per germline, CDR1 SEHNR and CDR2 FQNEAQ (reference sequence). The CDR3 loop is CASSGGGPRIYF. CDR3 nucleotides: TGTGCCAGCAGCGGGGGAGGACCTCGGATATATTTT.

This chain joins TRBV19 and TRBJ2-2, with TRBD1 as a possible D gene (5 bases). The CDR3 spans 13 residues. Germline-derived CDR1 and CDR2 are LNHDA and SQIVND (reference sequence). Trimming removed 10 bases at V and 7 bases at J, with 16 bases between. This CDR3 reads CATEGEVGGELFF. The CDR3, as DNA: TGTGCCACAGAAGGGGAAGTTGGCGGGGAGCTGTTTTTT.

The V gene is TRBV5-1, the J gene TRBJ2-2, with D perhaps matching TRBD1 (6 bases). The V end was cut by 1 base, the J end by 5 bases, with 15 bases between. CDR3 length: 16 amino acids. CDR1 SGHRS and CDR2 YFSETQ come from the germline V gene. CDR3 loop: CASSLLGQQTTGELFF. The CDR3 coding sequence is TGCGCCAGCAGCTTGTTGGGACAACAAACTACCGGGGAGCTGTTTTTT.

The chain couples TRBV2 to TRBJ2-7; 7 bases match TRBD1. This CDR3 is built from 15 residues. The V and J ends lost 8 bases and 2 bases, in that order; junction bases with no gene match: 12. Germline CDR1 and CDR2: SNHLY and FYNNEI. CDR3 sequence (DNA): TGTGCCAGCTCCGAAGCAGGGGGAGTCGCCTACGAGCAGTACTTC. Its translation: CASSEAGGVAYEQYF.

This chain uses TRBV23-1 with TRBJ1-1; D is ambiguous. TRBV23-1 is annotated as an ORF whose role is uncertain. V dropped 3 bases and J dropped 2 bases, with 19 bases sitting between them. This CDR3 contains 17 residues. Written as DNA, the CDR3 is TGCGCCAGCAGTCATCTGCCCTTGAAGGGAGAAAACACTGAAGCTTTCTTT. This translates into CASSHLPLKGENTEAFF.

This clone was detected only once. The gene calls are TRBV7-9 and TRBJ2-2; no clear D. This CDR3 has 15 residues. Trimming took 6 bases from V and 6 from J, leaving 17 bases between them. Germline loops: CDR1 SEHNR, CDR2 FQNEAQ (reference sequence). In DNA form, the CDR3 reads TGTGCCAGCAGTTCGCCCTCCAGGCCGTCCGGGGAGCTGTTTTTT. It yields the protein CASSSPSRPSGELFF.

The chain recombines TRBV3-1 (or the pseudogene TRBV3-2) with TRBJ1-4; 9 nucleotides line up with TRBD1. Looked up from germline, CDR1 is LGHDT and CDR2 is YNNKEL (reference sequence). The CDR3 totals 17 residues. V dropped 3 bases and J dropped 4; count of bases not matched to a gene: 9. CDR3 in DNA: TGTGCCAGCAGCCAGAGGACAGGGGCGGTTGGTAATGAAAAACTGTTTTTT. Translation: CASSQRTGAVGNEKLFF.

The gene calls are TRBV5-1 and TRBJ2-1; the match to TRBD1 covers 8 bases. Trimming removed 5 bases from V and 5 bases from J; junction bases left unmatched: 9. The CDR3 runs to 15 residues. The germline CDR1 and CDR2 sequences are SGHRS and YFSETQ. In DNA form, the CDR3 reads TGCGCCAGCAGGTCAGGCCAGGGGGCTAACAATGAGCAGTTCTTC. It specifies CASRSGQGANNEQFF.

CDR3 protein: CASSMPGQAYEQYF. The CDR3 coding sequence is TGTGCCAGCAGCATGCCGGGACAGGCCTACGAGCAGTACTTC. This chain connects TRBV2 to TRBJ2-7; TRBD1 matches 8 bases. Per the germline V gene, CDR1 is SNHLY and CDR2 is FYNNEI. The CDR3 is 14 residues long. The V gene end was trimmed by 6 bases and the J gene end by 2 bases; junction bases not matched to a gene: 6.

This sequence joins TRBV11-2 and TRBJ1-1; D remains unclear. Germline CDR1 SGHAT, CDR2 FQNNGV. This CDR3 comprises 12 residues. The V end lost 5 bases, the J end lost 8 bases, and 12 bases lay between the germline ends. The CDR3, as DNA: TGTGCCAGCAGCCTAGCGGGGTCCGAAGCTTTCTTT. Its translation is CASSLAGSEAFF.

This clone occurred once. The genes are TRBV7-9 and TRBJ2-5, with 8 bases fitting TRBD2. Germline loops: CDR1 SEHNR, CDR2 FQNEAQ (reference sequence). V gave up 6 bases and J gave up 0 bases; unmatched junction bases: 9. The CDR3 covers 16 residues. CDR3 nucleotides: TGTGCCAGCAGAACAACTAGCGGAGGAGACCAAGAGACCCAGTACTTC. It is translated as CASRTTSGGDQETQYF. Drawing the rest from reference TRBV7-9 and TRBJ2-5, the complete variable domain is DTGVSQNPRHKITKRGQNVTFRCDPISEHNRLYWYRQTLGQGPEFLTYFQNEAQLEKSRLLSDRFSAERPKGSFSTLEIQRTEQGDSAMYLCASRTTSGGDQETQYFGPGTRLLVL.

The CDR3 coding sequence is TGTGCCAGCAGACCGGGACTAGGGCCGCTCTACGAGCAGTACTTC. This codes for CASRPGLGPLYEQYF. The V call is TRBV6-5, the J call TRBJ2-7; 8 nucleotides agree with TRBD2. Germline loops: CDR1 MNHEY, CDR2 SVGAGI. This CDR3 spans 15 amino acids. V was pared by 6 bases and J by 3 bases, with 10 bases of the junction left unmatched.

The chain employs TRBV5-1 and TRBJ1-1; 11 bases are a match to TRBD1. The CDR3 spans 15 residues. Germline CDR1 SGHRS, CDR2 YFSETQ. V trimming: 3 bases; J trimming: 5 bases; junction bases outside the gene matches: 6. The CDR3: CASSWNRDRGTEAFF. CDR3 DNA sequence: TGCGCCAGCAGCTGGAACCGGGACAGGGGGACTGAAGCTTTCTTT. The full variable domain, in which reference TRBV5-1 and TRBJ1-1 provide the parts outside the CDR3, is KAGVTQTPRYLIKTRGQQVTLSCSPISGHRSVSWYQQTPGQGLQFLFEYFSETQRNKGNFPGRFSGRQFSNSRSEMNVSTLELGDSALYLCASSWNRDRGTEAFFGQGTRLTVV.

This chain connects TRBV9 to TRBJ2-7; no firm D call. V shed 3 bases and J shed 2 bases, with 3 bases lying between them. CDR1 is SGDLS and CDR2 is YYNGEE in the germline V gene. The CDR3 loop spans 11 amino acids. The CDR3 reads CASSATYEQYF. For the CDR3, the DNA is TGTGCCAGCAGCGCCACCTACGAGCAGTACTTC.

This rearrangement joins TRBV3-1 (or the pseudogene TRBV3-2) to TRBJ1-1; 7 bases are a match to TRBD1. The germline V gene has CDR1 LGHDT and CDR2 YNNKEL (reference sequence). This CDR3 comprises 12 residues. With 4 bases clipped from V and 4 bases from J, the junction kept 0 bases outside the gene matches. The CDR3 sequence is CASSRTGTEAFF. In DNA form, the CDR3 reads TGTGCCAGCAGCCGGACAGGCACTGAAGCTTTCTTT.

The chain joins TRBV5-1 to TRBJ1-3; D unclear. Germline assignment: CDR1 SGHRS and CDR2 YFSETQ. The ends were cut back, 0 bases at V and 3 bases at J, with 7 bases in the middle. The CDR3 sequence is 14 residues long. CDR3 DNA sequence: TGCGCCAGCAGCTTGGACAGTAGTGGAAACACCATATATTTT. Its protein is CASSLDSSGNTIYF.

Note on this clone: At the DNA level, this CDR3 is encoded by other sequences in the same sample as well. V gene TRBV4-1 combines with J gene TRBJ1-6; weak D call: TRBD1 (5 bases). CDR1 is MGHRA and CDR2 is YSYEKL in the germline V gene. This CDR3 comprises 18 residues. V gave up 0 bases and J gave up 0 bases, with 12 bases separating them. The CDR3 region is CASSQEGRGSSYNSPLHF. The CDR3 DNA reads as TGCGCCAGCAGCCAAGAGGGTCGGGGGAGCTCCTATAATTCACCCCTCCACTTT.

The J gene is TRBJ2-7, the V gene TRBV27; D is possibly TRBD1 (6 bases). V shed 5 bases and J shed 2 bases, with 16 bases lying between them. The CDR3 has 15 amino acids. Germline V gives CDR1 MNHEY, CDR2 SMNVEV (reference sequence). The CDR3, as DNA: TGTGCCAGCAGTCCTGGGACACTTTTGACCTACGAGCAGTACTTC. Translated: CASSPGTLLTYEQYF.